A selection of T cell receptor beta chains follows, all from one sample in a study of blood T cell repertoires in COVID-19. Method: immunoSEQ multiplex PCR; TCRdb's copy keeps in-frame clones and lacks some. The table includes 130,000 to 150,000 clones, around 89% detected once. The sample consisted of peripheral blood. The receptors shown here come from a woman aged 55-69 years with active COVID-19. Each CDR3 is given with its conserved first and last residue. The order of the fields is clone size, V gene, J gene, D gene, CDR3 protein, CDR3 DNA. The D gene is left open where the match is weak. Expanded clones are given a class, and other clones once, few, many or no size at all.

clone_size: -; v_call: TRBV7-8; j_call: TRBJ1-6; d_call: -; cdr3_aa: CASSHRDWSYNSPLHF; cdr3_nt: TGTGCCAGCAGCCATAGAGACTGGAGCTATAATTCACCCCTCCACTTT
clone_size: -; v_call: TRBV3-1/TRBV3-2; j_call: TRBJ1-2; d_call: -; cdr3_aa: CASSQGTATNYGYTF; cdr3_nt: TGTGCCAGCAGCCAAGGGACAGCAACTAACTATGGCTACACCTTC
clone_size: -; v_call: TRBV7-8; j_call: TRBJ1-2; d_call: -; cdr3_aa: CASSSYRDSYGYTF; cdr3_nt: TGTGCCAGCAGCTCTTACAGGGATAGCTATGGCTACACCTTC
clone_size: few; v_call: TRBV5-1; j_call: TRBJ1-5; d_call: TRBD1; cdr3_aa: CASSLQGGNQPQHF; cdr3_nt: TGCGCCAGCAGCTTACAGGGGGGCAATCAGCCCCAGCATTTT
clone_size: -; v_call: TRBV10-2; j_call: TRBJ1-2; d_call: -; cdr3_aa: CASSEVDYGYTF; cdr3_nt: TGCGCCAGCAGTGAGGTAGACTATGGCTACACCTTC
clone_size: -; v_call: TRBV27; j_call: TRBJ1-1; d_call: -; cdr3_aa: CASVARGGAPTEAFF; cdr3_nt: TGTGCCAGCGTGGCCCGTGGCGGGGCCCCAACTGAAGCTTTCTTT
clone_size: -; v_call: TRBV2; j_call: TRBJ2-7; d_call: -; cdr3_aa: CASRRQGPAGTPYEQYF; cdr3_nt: TGTGCCAGCAGACGACAGGGACCCGCGGGAACCCCCTACGAGCAGTACTTC
clone_size: -; v_call: TRBV9; j_call: TRBJ1-1; d_call: -; cdr3_aa: CAPSGGGGLMNTEAFF; cdr3_nt: TGTGCCCCCAGCGGAGGGGGGGGACTTATGAACACTGAAGCTTTCTTT
clone_size: -; v_call: TRBV19; j_call: TRBJ1-4; d_call: -; cdr3_aa: CASTPRRATNEKLFF; cdr3_nt: TGTGCCAGTACGCCCAGGCGAGCAACTAATGAAAAACTGTTTTTT
clone_size: -; v_call: TRBV3-1/TRBV3-2; j_call: TRBJ1-4; d_call: TRBD1; cdr3_aa: CASSQGPARWDSTDEKLFF; cdr3_nt: TGTGCCAGCAGCCAAGGCCCCGCCCGGTGGGACAGCACTGATGAAAAACTGTTTTTT
clone_size: -; v_call: TRBV24-1; j_call: TRBJ2-3; d_call: TRBD1; cdr3_aa: CATSDYGTGADTQYF; cdr3_nt: TGTGCCACCAGTGATTATGGGACAGGGGCAGATACGCAGTATTTT
clone_size: -; v_call: TRBV15; j_call: TRBJ1-2; d_call: -; cdr3_aa: CATSRSPPNYGYTF; cdr3_nt: TGTGCCACCAGCAGAAGCCCTCCGAACTATGGCTACACCTTC
clone_size: -; v_call: TRBV7-2; j_call: TRBJ2-3; d_call: TRBD2; cdr3_aa: CASSLGLAGPFEDTQYF; cdr3_nt: TGTGCCAGCAGCTTGGGACTAGCGGGCCCATTTGAAGATACGCAGTATTTT
clone_size: -; v_call: TRBV19; j_call: TRBJ2-1; d_call: TRBD1; cdr3_aa: CASSNPGDRGWDEQFF; cdr3_nt: TGTGCCAGTAGTAATCCCGGTGACAGGGGGTGGGATGAGCAGTTCTTC
clone_size: -; v_call: TRBV29-1; j_call: TRBJ2-3; d_call: -; cdr3_aa: CSVTPMTADTQYF; cdr3_nt: TGCAGCGTTACCCCCATGACAGCAGATACGCAGTATTTT
clone_size: -; v_call: TRBV7-2; j_call: TRBJ2-7; d_call: TRBD2; cdr3_aa: CASSSLAGGSYEQYF; cdr3_nt: TGTGCCAGCAGCTCCCTAGCGGGAGGCAGCTACGAGCAGTACTTC
clone_size: -; v_call: TRBV5-1; j_call: TRBJ2-1; d_call: TRBD1; cdr3_aa: CASGRTGTAYNEQFF; cdr3_nt: TGCGCCAGCGGACGAACAGGGACAGCCTACAATGAGCAGTTCTTC
clone_size: -; v_call: TRBV19; j_call: TRBJ1-1; d_call: TRBD1; cdr3_aa: CASIIGQGPNTEAFF; cdr3_nt: TGTGCCAGTATTATTGGACAGGGCCCAAACACTGAAGCTTTCTTT
clone_size: -; v_call: TRBV18; j_call: TRBJ2-1; d_call: TRBD2; cdr3_aa: CASSPIGLDNNEQFF; cdr3_nt: TGTGCCAGCTCACCAATCGGACTAGACAATAATGAGCAGTTCTTC
clone_size: -; v_call: TRBV6-5; j_call: TRBJ2-5; d_call: -; cdr3_aa: CASRLGGGGQETQYF; cdr3_nt: TGTGCCAGTAGGCTCGGGGGAGGCGGCCAAGAGACCCAGTACTTC
clone_size: -; v_call: TRBV19; j_call: TRBJ2-5; d_call: -; cdr3_aa: CASSPRHEETQYF; cdr3_nt: TGTGCCAGTAGTCCCAGGCACGAAGAGACCCAGTACTTC
clone_size: -; v_call: TRBV6-5; j_call: TRBJ2-1; d_call: TRBD2; cdr3_aa: CASSYSGTRMYNEQFF; cdr3_nt: TGTGCCAGCAGTTACTCGGGGACTAGGATGTACAATGAGCAGTTCTTC
clone_size: once; v_call: TRBV6-6; j_call: TRBJ1-2; d_call: -; cdr3_aa: CASSPGRGYTF; cdr3_nt: TGTGCCAGCTCCCCAGGGCGCGGCTACACCTTC
clone_size: -; v_call: TRBV19; j_call: TRBJ2-4; d_call: TRBD2; cdr3_aa: CATKLGGSKNIQYF; cdr3_nt: TGTGCCACTAAACTCGGGGGGAGCAAGAACATTCAGTACTTC
clone_size: -; v_call: TRBV7-8; j_call: TRBJ2-5; d_call: -; cdr3_aa: CASSLVSQGGVVETQYF; cdr3_nt: TGTGCCAGCAGCTTAGTGAGTCAGGGCGGCGTGGTAGAGACCCAGTACTTC
clone_size: -; v_call: TRBV28; j_call: TRBJ2-1; d_call: TRBD2; cdr3_aa: CASRTAGTSELFF; cdr3_nt: TGTGCCAGCAGGACGGCCGGGACTAGCGAGTTGTTCTTC
clone_size: -; v_call: TRBV10-3; j_call: TRBJ2-1; d_call: -; cdr3_aa: CAISESGEPYNEQFF; cdr3_nt: TGTGCCATCAGTGAGTCGGGAGAACCCTACAATGAGCAGTTCTTC
clone_size: -; v_call: TRBV30; j_call: TRBJ2-1; d_call: TRBD2; cdr3_aa: CAWSDQPLAGGDNEQFF; cdr3_nt: TGTGCCTGGAGTGACCAGCCTCTAGCGGGAGGGGACAATGAGCAGTTCTTC
clone_size: -; v_call: TRBV11-3; j_call: TRBJ2-1; d_call: -; cdr3_aa: CASSGSSYNEQFF; cdr3_nt: TGTGCCAGCTCGGGGAGTTCCTACAATGAGCAGTTCTTC
clone_size: -; v_call: TRBV5-1; j_call: TRBJ1-2; d_call: -; cdr3_aa: CASSPSEGYGYTF; cdr3_nt: TGCGCCAGCAGCCCGAGCGAAGGATATGGCTACACCTTC
clone_size: -; v_call: TRBV15; j_call: TRBJ1-3; d_call: -; cdr3_aa: CATHRANTIYF; cdr3_nt: TGTGCCACACACAGGGCAAACACCATATATTTT
clone_size: -; v_call: TRBV12-3/TRBV12-4; j_call: TRBJ1-5; d_call: -; cdr3_aa: CASTTGFPQPQHF; cdr3_nt: TGTGCCAGCACCACAGGGTTCCCTCAGCCCCAGCATTTT
clone_size: -; v_call: TRBV7-2; j_call: TRBJ2-3; d_call: TRBD2; cdr3_aa: CASSLRGGSSTDTQYF; cdr3_nt: TGTGCCAGCAGCCTTCGGGGCGGGAGTAGCACAGATACGCAGTATTTT
clone_size: -; v_call: TRBV28; j_call: TRBJ2-7; d_call: -; cdr3_aa: CASSPPGSEHYEQYF; cdr3_nt: TGTGCCAGCAGCCCACCCGGGTCCGAACACTACGAGCAGTACTTC
clone_size: few; v_call: TRBV28; j_call: TRBJ2-7; d_call: TRBD2; cdr3_aa: CASSLAGGSSYEQYF; cdr3_nt: TGTGCCAGCAGTTTAGCGGGAGGAAGCTCCTACGAGCAGTACTTC
clone_size: -; v_call: TRBV10-3; j_call: TRBJ1-5; d_call: -; cdr3_aa: CAISPWQGNQPQHF; cdr3_nt: TGTGCCATCAGCCCCTGGCAGGGCAATCAGCCCCAGCATTTT
clone_size: -; v_call: TRBV5-4; j_call: TRBJ2-7; d_call: TRBD2; cdr3_aa: CASSLGAGEGYEQYF; cdr3_nt: TGTGCCAGCAGCTTGGGAGCGGGAGAGGGGTACGAGCAGTACTTC
clone_size: -; v_call: TRBV13; j_call: TRBJ2-7; d_call: TRBD1; cdr3_aa: CASSRTGAGPYEQYF; cdr3_nt: TGTGCCAGCAGCAGGACAGGGGCCGGGCCCTACGAGCAGTACTTC
clone_size: -; v_call: TRBV21-1; j_call: TRBJ1-1; d_call: -; cdr3_aa: CASSHERKNTEAFF; cdr3_nt: TGTGCCAGCAGCCACGAGAGGAAGAACACTGAAGCTTTCTTT
clone_size: once; v_call: TRBV6-5; j_call: TRBJ2-3; d_call: TRBD2; cdr3_aa: CASSYGGRDWGDTQYF; cdr3_nt: TGTGCCAGCAGTTACGGCGGGAGAGACTGGGGGGATACGCAGTATTTT
clone_size: few; v_call: TRBV7-8; j_call: TRBJ2-2; d_call: -; cdr3_aa: CASNRGEPNTGELFF; cdr3_nt: TGTGCCAGCAATCGGGGAGAACCTAACACCGGGGAGCTGTTTTTT
clone_size: -; v_call: TRBV7-8; j_call: TRBJ1-5; d_call: -; cdr3_aa: CASSPTGNQPQHF; cdr3_nt: TGTGCCAGCAGCCCGACAGGTAATCAGCCCCAGCATTTT
clone_size: -; v_call: TRBV2; j_call: TRBJ2-3; d_call: TRBD2; cdr3_aa: CASREREIGTDTQYF; cdr3_nt: TGTGCCAGCAGGGAGCGGGAGATTGGCACAGATACGCAGTATTTT
clone_size: -; v_call: TRBV27; j_call: TRBJ2-7; d_call: TRBD1; cdr3_aa: CASSVQGNYEQYF; cdr3_nt: TGTGCCAGCAGTGTACAGGGGAACTACGAGCAGTACTTC
clone_size: once; v_call: TRBV11-2; j_call: TRBJ1-4; d_call: TRBD1; cdr3_aa: CASSEIRQGNEKLFF; cdr3_nt: TGTGCCAGCAGCGAAATTAGACAGGGAAATGAAAAACTGTTTTTT